This TCR beta chain comes out of a study of OX40 agonist ivuxolimab in advanced cancers. Here immunoSEQ multiplex PCR was the method, and the copy in TCRdb shows in-frame clones only, minus some. Of more than 35,000 clones in the sample, 89% were seen once. The CDR3 contains 14 residues. Germline loops: CDR1 LNHDA, CDR2 SQIVND (reference sequence). The ends lost 4 bases at V and 3 bases at J; junction bases unmatched: 4. Notes on the study in general: The mean number of expanded clones was higher in CD8+ T cells than in CD4+.

Concerning this clone itself: Its antigen is as yet unknown.

Sequencing used CD4+ or CD8+ T cells sorted from blood, obtained in a trial of the OX40 agonist ivuxolimab. The chain joins TRBV19 to TRBJ2-5, with TRBD1 matching 8 bases. The receptor's source is an adult with an advanced solid tumor such as melanoma, head and neck, liver or kidney cancer. The CDR3 loop is CASSTSQGEETQYF. The CDR3 DNA sequence: TGTGCCAGTAGTACCTCACAGGGGGAAGAGACCCAGTACTTC.